This T cell receptor (beta chain) was sequenced in a study of blood T cell repertoires in COVID-19. The overall study: Nucleic acid was either cDNA or gDNA, and it came from T cells, B-cell-depleted T cells, or PBMCs.

Categorization into cohorts depended on clinical history that participants reported. The table came from immunoSEQ multiplex PCR; TCRdb's copy has only in-frame clones and leaves some out. Of some 420,000 clones listed, over 75% are singletons. V was shortened by 3 bases and J by 5 bases, with 16 bases between the two germline ends. The length of the CDR3 is 15 residues. Germline V gene data show CDR1 as LGHDT and CDR2 as YNNKEL (reference sequence). The specimen was PBMCs or T cells enriched from blood (not recorded which). The chain recombines TRBV3-1 (or the pseudogene TRBV3-2) with TRBJ2-5, with a possible D match to TRBD2 (5 bases). The sequence derives from a man aged 30-40 years who had recovered from COVID-19. The CDR3: CASSQTTLELETQYF. The CDR3 nucleotides read TGTGCCAGCAGCCAGACCACACTAGAATTGGAGACCCAGTACTTC.